The TCR beta chain under discussion was sequenced for a study of vaccination effects on CD4 cells after COVID-19. Note on this clone: The target antigen is unknown.

Overall study findings and caveats: In healthy vaccinees, only 1 of 255 vaccine-induced clones cross-reacted with common cold coronaviruses.

TCRdb keeps only in-frame clones here, not all; method: immunoSEQ multiplex PCR. Seen here are around 81,000 clones, under 85% observed once, and the top ten hold over 0.95%. Prior to sequencing, the ViraFEST assay stimulated PBMC with viral peptide pools, which expanded the antigen-specific CD4+ T cells. Culture proceeded for 9 to 11 days, and CD4+ T cells were then isolated. Participants were given two doses of BNT162b2 or mRNA-1273 vaccine. It was on days 3 and 7 that half the medium was replaced with IL-2 medium. CDR1 is SGHRS, CDR2 YFSETQ, per germline. This CDR3 has 14 amino acids. The ends were cut back, 4 bases at V and 2 bases at J, with 10 bases in the middle.

The starting material was CD4+ T cells from PBMCs cultured with HCoV-OC43 spike peptides, obtained after COVID-19 vaccination. Specified subset: HCoV-OC43 spike overlapping peptide pool stimulation. The gene calls are TRBV5-1 and TRBJ1-3, with D possibly being TRBD1 (5 bases). This sequence was found in a human donor who received a COVID-19 vaccine. This CDR3 reads CASSPGAAGNTIYF. The CDR3 region has the DNA TGCGCCAGCAGCCCCGGGGCAGCTGGAAACACCATATATTTT.